This TCR beta chain was profiled in a study of graft-versus-host responses after intestinal transplantation. V was cut by 4 bases and J by 8 bases, with 15 bases left in between. The CDR3 extends over 15 amino acids. CDR1 is MDHEN, CDR2 SYDVKM, per germline. Libraries were prepared by immunoSEQ multiplex PCR; TCRdb keeps only in-frame clonotypes and omits some of them. The table shows roughly 13,000 clones, with 25% to 40% occurring only once. This clonotype originated in a human patient who received an intestinal transplant. The material was alloreactive CD4+ T cells from a mixed lymphocyte reaction culture, obtained before intestinal transplant. The subset: CFSE-low proliferating T cells sorted from roughly six-day pre-transplant mixed lymphocyte reaction (GvH or HvG direction). The J gene is TRBJ1-6, the V gene TRBV28; D is uncertain. The CDR3 region has the DNA TGTGCCAGCAGTTCACCAGGAGCAGGTGATTCACCCCTCCACTTT. This encodes CASSSPGAGDSPLHF.